Listed here is a single TCR beta chain. The specificity of this receptor is unknown. Base qualities are not recorded, but no much larger clone differs from it by a single base. The data derive from a study of radiotherapy plus CTLA-4 blockade in lung cancer (dated by TCRdb to 2016 to 2018). A note on the overall study: Among the enrolled patients, about 19% had an objective response, and roughly 30% reached disease control.

The library relied on the immunoSEQ multiplex PCR assay. TCRdb retrieved this table from immuneACCESS and kept in-frame rearrangements only. Not all clones are present; in checked studies, unresolved V genes account for under half, and no reason is known for the remainder. Within this sample are about 98,000 clones, with roughly four fifths of them counted one time only. The ten largest clones add up to roughly 3.5% of the sample. What the work shows at the level of the full study, not this receptor alone: The strongest predictors of response, as reported, were early dynamic changes in blood T cell clones along with a rise in serum interferon-beta after radiation. After treatment with radiotherapy and ipilimumab, TCR clones that originated in tumors expanded in peripheral blood.

Clipping removes 8 bases from V and 2 bases from J, with 2 as the unmatched junction base count. Taken from cysteine to phenylalanine, the CDR3 has 13 residues. Here the CDR3 DNA is all that survives: 39 bases in frame from base 1. Via the germline V gene, CDR1 is MNHEY and CDR2 SVGAGI. In this study, focal radiation therapy paired with CTLA-4 blockade (ipilimumab) was tested in patients who had chemo-refractory metastatic non-small-cell lung cancer. This sequence originates from a human donor with non-small cell lung cancer who had a partial response to radiotherapy plus ipilimumab. The sequence joins TRBV6-5 to TRBJ1-5; 8 nucleotides in the junction match TRBD1. The input for sequencing was peripheral blood, taken from a patient treated with radiotherapy plus ipilimumab. The CDR3 is CASLDRGNQPQHF. The DNA reads as follows: TGTGCCAGCCTGGACAGGGGCAATCAGCCCCAGCATTTT.